The clone carrying this TCR beta chain was seen only once. What it binds is unknown. The table came from immunoSEQ multiplex PCR; TCRdb's copy has only in-frame clones and leaves some out. The sample shows approximately 11,000 clones, over 70% of them seen only once. V dropped 3 bases and J dropped 4; count of bases not matched to a gene: 5. The CDR3 is 15 residues long. From germline, CDR1 is LGHNA and CDR2 YSLEER. The data derive from a study of T cells in localized non-small cell lung cancer. Study conclusions and caveats: Longer overall survival accompanied higher blood T cell density. Highest T cell clonality was seen in uninvolved adjacent lung, surpassing that measured in tumor. Out of the top 100 tumor clones, a median roughly 58 were seen in adjacent lung.

V usage is TRBV4-3 and J usage is TRBJ1-4; 7 bases map to TRBD1. This clonotype was obtained from a male donor at least 60 years old with stage I lung adenocarcinoma. Sequencing was performed on peripheral blood, taken before any cancer treatment. CDR3 in DNA: TGCGCCAGCAGCCAGCGGGACAGCTTTAATGAAAAACTGTTTTTT. Translating gives CASSQRDSFNEKLFF.